These 8 T cell receptor beta chains were sequenced from one sample in a study of regulatory T cells in long-lasting Graves disease. Arm-PCR of CDR3 regions and iRepertoire HTBI primers were the basis on which TCR beta libraries were built. TCRdb fed the multiplex PCR reads into MiXCR, producing one record per CDR3 protein. The table lists hundreds of thousands of distinct CDR3 sequences, roughly 22% of them singletons. Time point in this sample: persistent/refractory GD, antithyroid drugs over 5 years with positive TRAb. RNA extracted from PBMCs served as the sequencing template. The sequences come from peripheral blood mononuclear cells (PBMCs), collected when the disease was refractory, from a patient treated with antithyroid drugs. These receptors were collected from a female donor with Graves disease.

This clonotype was observed a handful of times. J is TRBJ1-1 and V is TRBV12-3 or TRBV12-4; D might be TRBD1 (6 bases). V was cut by 5 bases and J by 4 bases, with 17 bases left in between. The CDR3 is 15 amino acids. The CDR3 protein is CASSTSGDGSTEAFF. In nucleotides, the CDR3 is TGTGCCAGCAGTACATCAGGGGATGGAAGCACTGAAGCTTTCTTT.

For this clonotype: This may stem from a read error, because a much larger clone lies one nucleotide away. This chain uses TRBV11-2 with TRBJ2-5, with D possibly matching TRBD1 (6 bases). Per the germline V gene, CDR1 is SGHAT and CDR2 is FQNNGV. With 1 base removed from V and 0 bases from J, the gap between germline ends came to 12 bases. The CDR3 sequence is 16 residues long. CDR3 DNA: TGTGCCAGCAGCTTAGTACCTACAGGGAACCAAGAGACCCAGTACTTC. Translation gives CASSLVPTGNQETQYF.

This clonotype was recorded many times. V usage is TRBV11-3 and J usage is TRBJ2-1, with D hard to call. The CDR3 is 16 residues long. Germline CDR1 reads SGHNT; CDR2 reads YENEEA. Trimming pared 6 bases from V and 0 bases from J, leaving 15 bases between. The CDR3, as DNA: TGTGCCAGCAGTCATCCCTCAAGGATCTCCTACAATGAGCAGTTCTTC. Protein sequence: CASSHPSRISYNEQFF.

Comment on this clonotype: At one end the junction does not follow the germline gene, possibly because of a read error. The genes are TRBV27 and TRBJ2-2; D might be TRBD2 (5 bases). Germline loops: CDR1 MNHEY, CDR2 SMNVEV (reference sequence). The CDR3 extends over 14 amino acids. The CDR3 here is CASSNLRASGKLFF. CDR3 nucleotides: TGTGCCAGCAGTAATCTCCGGGCATCCGGGAAGCTGTTTTTT.

The sample holds many counts of this clonotype. The V call is TRBV10-3, the J call TRBJ1-2; unclear D gene. This CDR3 has 14 amino acids. Trimming cost V 6 bases and J 6 bases, with 17 bases left between them. Germline assignment: CDR1 ENHRY and CDR2 SYGVKD. CDR3 DNA sequence: TGTGCCATCAGCGCCAGAGATGGAGAGGATGGCTACACCTTC. Residues: CAISARDGEDGYTF.

Only a few counts were recorded for this clonotype. The rearrangement uses TRBV29-1 and TRBJ1-5; TRBD1 agrees at 8 bases. The trim removed 4 bases at V and 4 bases at J, leaving 0 bases unmatched. The CDR3 is 12 amino acids. In germline, CDR1 is SQVTM, CDR2 ANQGSEA. CDR3 in amino acids: CSVGQGNQPQHF. In nucleotides, the CDR3 is TGCAGCGTTGGACAGGGGAATCAGCCCCAGCATTTT. The variable domain in full, with the rest retrieved from reference TRBV29-1 and TRBJ1-5, is SAVISQKPSRDICQRGTSLTIQCQVDSQVTMMFWYRQQPGQSLTLIATANQGSEATYESGFVIDKFPISRPNLTFSTLTVSNMSPEDSSIYLCSVGQGNQPQHFGDGTRLSIL.

The table lists this clonotype with a count of one. V usage is TRBV29-1 and J usage is TRBJ2-3, with TRBD1 identical over 10 bases. The CDR3 has 11 amino acids. V trimming: 3 bases; J trimming: 15 bases; junction bases outside the gene matches: 6. Germline CDR1 reads SQVTM; CDR2 reads ANQGSEA. CDR3 sequence (DNA): TGCAGCGTTGATACCGGGACAGGGGCTTATTTT. Protein: CSVDTGTGAYF.

This clonotype was seen at least ten times. The chain has TRBV6-1 and TRBJ1-1; possible D gene TRBD1, 6 bases. This CDR3 is built from 14 residues. The germline V gene has CDR1 MNHNS and CDR2 SASEGT. V was shortened by 6 bases and J by 1 base, with 12 bases between the two germline ends. The CDR3: CASRQRGENTEAFF. The CDR3 region has the DNA TGTGCCAGCAGGCAAAGGGGGGAGAACACTGAAGCTTTCTTT.